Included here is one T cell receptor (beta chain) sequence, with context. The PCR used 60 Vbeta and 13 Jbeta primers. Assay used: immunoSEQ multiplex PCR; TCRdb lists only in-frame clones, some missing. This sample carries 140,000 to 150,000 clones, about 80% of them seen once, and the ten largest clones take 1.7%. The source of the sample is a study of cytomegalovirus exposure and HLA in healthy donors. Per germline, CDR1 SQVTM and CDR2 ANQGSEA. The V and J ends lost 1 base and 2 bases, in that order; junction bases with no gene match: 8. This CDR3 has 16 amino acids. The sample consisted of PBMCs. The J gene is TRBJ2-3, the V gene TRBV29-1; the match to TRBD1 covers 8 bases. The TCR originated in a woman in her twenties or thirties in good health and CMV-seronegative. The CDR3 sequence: CSVEGSGQVNTDTQYF. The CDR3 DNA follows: TGCAGCGTTGAAGGATCGGGACAGGTGAACACAGATACGCAGTATTTT.